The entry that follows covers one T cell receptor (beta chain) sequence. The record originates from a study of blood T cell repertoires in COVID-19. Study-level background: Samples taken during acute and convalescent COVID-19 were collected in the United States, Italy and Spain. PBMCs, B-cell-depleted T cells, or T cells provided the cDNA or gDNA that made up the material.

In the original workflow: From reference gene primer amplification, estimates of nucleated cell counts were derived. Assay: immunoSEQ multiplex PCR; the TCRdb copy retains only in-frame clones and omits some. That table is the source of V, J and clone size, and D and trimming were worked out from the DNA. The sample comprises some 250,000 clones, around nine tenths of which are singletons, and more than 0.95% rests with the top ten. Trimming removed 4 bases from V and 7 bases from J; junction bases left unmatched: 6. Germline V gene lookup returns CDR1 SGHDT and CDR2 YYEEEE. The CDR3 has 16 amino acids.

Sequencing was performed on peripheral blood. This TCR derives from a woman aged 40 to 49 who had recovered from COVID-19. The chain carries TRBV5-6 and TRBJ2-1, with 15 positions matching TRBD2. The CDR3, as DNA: TGTGCCAGCAGCCCGCGGACTAGCGGGAGGGAGAATGAGCAGTTCTTC. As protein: CASSPRTSGRENEQFF.